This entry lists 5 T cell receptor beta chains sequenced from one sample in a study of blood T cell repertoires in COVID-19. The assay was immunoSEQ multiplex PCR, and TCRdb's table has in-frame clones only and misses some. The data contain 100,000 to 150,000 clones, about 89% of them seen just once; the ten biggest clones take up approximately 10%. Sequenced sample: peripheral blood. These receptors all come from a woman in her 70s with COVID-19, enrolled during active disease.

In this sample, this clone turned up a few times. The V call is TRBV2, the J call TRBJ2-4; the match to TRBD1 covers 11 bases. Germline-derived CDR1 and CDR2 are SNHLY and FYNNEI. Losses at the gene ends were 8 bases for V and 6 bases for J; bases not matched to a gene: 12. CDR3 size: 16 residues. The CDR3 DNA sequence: TGTGCCAGCCGTTATGGGACAGGGGGTGTCGGAAACATTCAGTACTTC. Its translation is CASRYGTGGVGNIQYF.

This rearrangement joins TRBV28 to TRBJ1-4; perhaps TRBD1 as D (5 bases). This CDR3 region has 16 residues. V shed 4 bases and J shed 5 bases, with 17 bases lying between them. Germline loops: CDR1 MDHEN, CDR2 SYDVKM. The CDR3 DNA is TGTGCCAGCAGTTCAGCCCCCGCAGGGAAGAATGAAAAACTGTTTTTT. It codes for CASSSAPAGKNEKLFF.

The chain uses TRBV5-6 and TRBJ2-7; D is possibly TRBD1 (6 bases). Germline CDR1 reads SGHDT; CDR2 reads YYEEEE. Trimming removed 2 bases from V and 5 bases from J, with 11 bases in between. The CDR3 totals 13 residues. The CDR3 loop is CASSFWTVHEQYF. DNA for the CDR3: TGTGCCAGCAGCTTCTGGACAGTCCACGAGCAGTACTTC. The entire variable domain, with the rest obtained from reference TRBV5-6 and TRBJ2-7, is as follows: DAGVTQSPTHLIKTRGQQVTLRCSPKSGHDTVSWYQQALGQGPQFIFQYYEEEERQRGNFPDRFSGHQFPNYSSELNVNALLLGDSALYLCASSFWTVHEQYFGPGTRLTVT.

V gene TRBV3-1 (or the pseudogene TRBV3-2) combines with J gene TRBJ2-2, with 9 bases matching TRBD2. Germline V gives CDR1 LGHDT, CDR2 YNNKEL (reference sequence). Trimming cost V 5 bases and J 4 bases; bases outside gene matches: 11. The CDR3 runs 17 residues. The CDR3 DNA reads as TGTGCCAGCAGCTTCAGCCAGGGACTAGCAAGCACCGGGGAGCTGTTTTTT. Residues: CASSFSQGLASTGELFF.

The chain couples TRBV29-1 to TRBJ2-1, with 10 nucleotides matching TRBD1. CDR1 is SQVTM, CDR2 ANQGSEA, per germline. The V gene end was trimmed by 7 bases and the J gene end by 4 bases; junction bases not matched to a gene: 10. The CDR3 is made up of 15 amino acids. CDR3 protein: CSAKRQGAGYNEQFF. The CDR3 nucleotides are TGCAGCGCTAAGCGACAGGGGGCAGGATACAATGAGCAGTTCTTC.